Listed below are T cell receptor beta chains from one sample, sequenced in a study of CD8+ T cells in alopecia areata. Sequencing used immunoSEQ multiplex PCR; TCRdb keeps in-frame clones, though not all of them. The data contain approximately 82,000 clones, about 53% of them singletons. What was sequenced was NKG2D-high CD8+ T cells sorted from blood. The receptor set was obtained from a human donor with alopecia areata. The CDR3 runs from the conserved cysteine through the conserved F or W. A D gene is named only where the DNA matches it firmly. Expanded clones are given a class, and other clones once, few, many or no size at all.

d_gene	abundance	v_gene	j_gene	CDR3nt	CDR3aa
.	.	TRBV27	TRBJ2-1	TGTGCCAGCAGCTCTTCCGGGCCATACAATGAGCAGTTCTTC	CASSSSGPYNEQFF
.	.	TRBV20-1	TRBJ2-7	TGCAGTGCTAGAGACGGCTACGAGCAGTACTTC	CSARDGYEQYF
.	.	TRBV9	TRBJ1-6	TGTGCCAGCAGCTCAGACGGGGCCCCGGGTTCACCCCTCCACTTT	CASSSDGAPGSPLHF
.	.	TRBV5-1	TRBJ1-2	TGCGCCAGCAGCTTGGAACGGGGGGACTATGGCTACACCTTC	CASSLERGDYGYTF
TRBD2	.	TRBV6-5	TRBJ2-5	TGTGCCAGCAGCCCGGGGGGAGAAGAGACCCAGTACTTC	CASSPGGEETQYF
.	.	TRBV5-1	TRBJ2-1	TGCGCCAGCAGCTTGGCGGGGCTACTCTCCTACAATGAGCAGTTCTTC	CASSLAGLLSYNEQFF
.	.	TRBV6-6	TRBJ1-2	TGTGCCAGCACCCAGGGGTATGGCTACACCTTC	CASTQGYGYTF
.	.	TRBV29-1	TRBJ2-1	TGCAGCGTACCTTTTGTTGAGCAGTTCTTC	CSVPFVEQFF
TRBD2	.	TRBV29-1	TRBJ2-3	TGCAGCGTTGAAGGGTTGTTGGGGCGGGAGTTGGGCACAGATACGCAGTATTTT	CSVEGLLGRELGTDTQYF
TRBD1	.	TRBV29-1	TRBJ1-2	TGCAGCGTTGGGGGGACAGGACCTAACTATGGCTACACCTTC	CSVGGTGPNYGYTF
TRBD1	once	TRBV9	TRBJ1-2	TGTGCCAGCAGCGCCGGGACAGGGGGTAACGGCTACACCTTC	CASSAGTGGNGYTF
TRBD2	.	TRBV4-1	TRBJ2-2	TGCGCCAGCAGCACGGGACTAGGGACCGGGGAGCTGTTTTTT	CASSTGLGTGELFF
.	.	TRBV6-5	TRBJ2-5	TGTGCCAGCAGGGAGGTGGGACAAGAGACCCAGTACTTC	CASREVGQETQYF
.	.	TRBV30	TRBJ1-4	TGTGCCTGGAGTGGTTTTAATGAAAAACTGTTTTTT	CAWSGFNEKLFF
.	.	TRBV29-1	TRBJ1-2	TGCAGCGTTGACAGCAACTATGGCTACACCTTC	CSVDSNYGYTF
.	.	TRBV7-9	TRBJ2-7	TGTGCCAGCAGCGATCTCTACGAGCAGTACTTC	CASSDLYEQYF
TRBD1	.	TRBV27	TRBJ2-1	TGTGCCAGTCGGTCCCCGGGACAGTACAATGAGCAGTTCTTC	CASRSPGQYNEQFF
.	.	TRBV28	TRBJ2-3	TGTGCCAGCAGCCGTGGGGATTTGTCGCAGTATTTT	CASSRGDLSQYF
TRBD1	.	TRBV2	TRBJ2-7	TGTGCCAGCAGTGAGTCTCCGGGACAGGGATCCTACGAGCAGTACTTC	CASSESPGQGSYEQYF
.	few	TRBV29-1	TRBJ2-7	TGCAGCGTTGAAGATCCCGGGGTCTACGAGCAGTACTTC	CSVEDPGVYEQYF
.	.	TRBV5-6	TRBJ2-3	TGTGCCAGCAGCCTACTGACTATTCCCTCTAGCACAGATACGCAGTATTTT	CASSLLTIPSSTDTQYF
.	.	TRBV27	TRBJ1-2	TGTGCCAGTTCTCCCGTCGGGGTTGGGTATGGCTACACCTTC	CASSPVGVGYGYTF
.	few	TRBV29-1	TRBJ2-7	TGCAGCGTTACCGACAGTTTGGGTTACGAGCAGTACTTC	CSVTDSLGYEQYF
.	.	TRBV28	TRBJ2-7	TGTGCCAGCAATGACACCCCCGGGTACGAGCAGTACTTC	CASNDTPGYEQYF
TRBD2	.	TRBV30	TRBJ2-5	TGTGCCTGGAGTGGGTTAGCGGGAGGGCCGTGGGAGACCCAGTACTTC	CAWSGLAGGPWETQYF
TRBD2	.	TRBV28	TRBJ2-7	TGTGCCAGCAGTTTCCGGGGGGGAGGCTACGAGCAGTACTTC	CASSFRGGGYEQYF
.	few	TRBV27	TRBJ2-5	TGTGCCAGCAGTTTGGGATTCGAAGAGACCCAGTACTTC	CASSLGFEETQYF
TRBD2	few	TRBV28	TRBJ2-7	TGTGCCAGCAAGATCGTAAGCGGGAGCAGGCATGGGCAGTACTTC	CASKIVSGSRHGQYF
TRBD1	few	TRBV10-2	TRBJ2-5	TGCGCCAGCAGTGAGTCCCAGGGGGCGGCAGAGACCCAGTACTTC	CASSESQGAAETQYF
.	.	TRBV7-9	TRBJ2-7	TGTGCCAGCAGCCTCAAAGTGGGGGACGAGCAGTACTTC	CASSLKVGDEQYF
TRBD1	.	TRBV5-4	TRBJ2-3	TGTGCCAGCAGCTTGGGACAGGGGGCCGCGGATACGCAGTATTTT	CASSLGQGAADTQYF
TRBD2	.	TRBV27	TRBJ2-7	TGTGCCAGCGGCCAGGGAGGGTCCAATAGCGAGCAGTACTTC	CASGQGGSNSEQYF
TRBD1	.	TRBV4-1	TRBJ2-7	TGCGCCAGCAGCCAAGGGACAGGACGGTGGGAGCAGTACTTC	CASSQGTGRWEQYF
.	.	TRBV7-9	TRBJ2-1	TGTGCCAGCAGCTTTGGGACTGGGATTGAGCAGTTCTTC	CASSFGTGIEQFF
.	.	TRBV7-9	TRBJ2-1	TGTGCCAGCAGTCCCGTCCAGGAGCAGTTCTTC	CASSPVQEQFF
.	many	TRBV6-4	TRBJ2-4	TGTGCCAGCAGTGACCTGGCGACTTGGAAAAACATTCAGTACTTC	CASSDLATWKNIQYF
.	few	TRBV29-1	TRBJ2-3	TGCAGCGTTGGGATCGTGGGGGGAGAGGTGGATACGCAGTATTTT	CSVGIVGGEVDTQYF
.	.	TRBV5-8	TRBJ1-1	TGTGCCAGCCAAGATCGGGGACATTTGAACACTGAAGCTTTCTTT	CASQDRGHLNTEAFF
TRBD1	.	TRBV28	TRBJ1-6	TGTGCCAGCAGCACGAAAAAGCCGGGACAGGGGGCGCGGGGTAATTCACCCCTCCACTTT	CASSTKKPGQGARGNSPLHF
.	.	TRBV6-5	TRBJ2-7	TGTGCCAGCAGTTTCGACAGCTACGAGCAGTACTTC	CASSFDSYEQYF
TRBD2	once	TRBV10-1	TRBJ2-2	TGCGCCAGCAGGGACCTAGCGGACACCGGGGAGCTGTTTTTT	CASRDLADTGELFF
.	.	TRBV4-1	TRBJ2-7	TGCGCCAGCAGCCAAGATTTAGGGGGTGGCGAGCAGTACTTC	CASSQDLGGGEQYF
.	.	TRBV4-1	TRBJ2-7	TGCGCCAGCAGCCTCCGGGACTCTGAATCCTACGAGCAGTACTTC	CASSLRDSESYEQYF
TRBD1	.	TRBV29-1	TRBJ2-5	TGCAGCGTTGTACAGGGGCCCCAGTACTTC	CSVVQGPQYF
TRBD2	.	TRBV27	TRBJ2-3	TGTGCCAGCAGTCCACGGGGACTAGCGGGGGAAGTGAGCACAGATACGCAGTATTTT	CASSPRGLAGEVSTDTQYF
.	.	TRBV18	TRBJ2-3	TGTGCCAGCTCACCAATCCCAGCCCCCCAGTCGGGTCCCGCAGATACGCAGTATTTT	CASSPIPAPQSGPADTQYF
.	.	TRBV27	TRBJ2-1	TGTGCCAGCAGTTTATTCGGGGGTGGAAGTAGTGAGCAGTTCTTC	CASSLFGGGSSEQFF
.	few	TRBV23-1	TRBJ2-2	TGCGCCAGCAGTCGAACCTCACAAAAGGTCCCCACCACCACCGGCGGGGAGCTGTTTTTT	CASSRTSQKVPTTTGGELFF
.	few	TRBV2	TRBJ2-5	TGTGCCAGCGAGGGGCCAGAACCTCCAGAGACCCAGTACTTC	CASEGPEPPETQYF
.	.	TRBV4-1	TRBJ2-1	TGCGCCAGCAGCCACAGACTTGACAATGAGCAGTTCTTC	CASSHRLDNEQFF
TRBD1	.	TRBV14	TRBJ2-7	TGTGCCAGCAGCCAAGCACAGGGGCACTTCTACGAGCAGTACTTC	CASSQAQGHFYEQYF
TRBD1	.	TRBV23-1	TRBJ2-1	TGCGCCAGCAGTAACCCGACAGGGGGCATTTACAATGAGCAGTTCTTC	CASSNPTGGIYNEQFF
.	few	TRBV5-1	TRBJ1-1	TGCGCCAGCAGCGGACAAGGGGGGATCATGAACACTGAAGCTTTCTTT	CASSGQGGIMNTEAFF
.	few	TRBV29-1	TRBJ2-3	TGCAGCGTTAGCACAGATACGCAGTATTTT	CSVSTDTQYF
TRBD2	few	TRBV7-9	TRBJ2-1	TGTGCCAGCAGCTCAGGGACTAGCAACAATGAGCAGTTCTTC	CASSSGTSNNEQFF
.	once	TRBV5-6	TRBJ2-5	TGTGCCAGCAGCCCCTGGAGGGGTGAAGGGGAGACCCAGTACTTC	CASSPWRGEGETQYF
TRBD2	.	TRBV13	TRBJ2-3	TGTGCCAGCGGAATGACTAGCGGGGGGATCACAGATACGCAGTATTTT	CASGMTSGGITDTQYF
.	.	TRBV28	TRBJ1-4	TGTGCCAGCAGTTTACGGTCAGGGGAGCGCAAATTTGAAAAACTGTTTTTT	CASSLRSGERKFEKLFF
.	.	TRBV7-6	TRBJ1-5	TGTGCCAGCAGCTTTCTGGGGAACCAGCCCCAGCATTTT	CASSFLGNQPQHF